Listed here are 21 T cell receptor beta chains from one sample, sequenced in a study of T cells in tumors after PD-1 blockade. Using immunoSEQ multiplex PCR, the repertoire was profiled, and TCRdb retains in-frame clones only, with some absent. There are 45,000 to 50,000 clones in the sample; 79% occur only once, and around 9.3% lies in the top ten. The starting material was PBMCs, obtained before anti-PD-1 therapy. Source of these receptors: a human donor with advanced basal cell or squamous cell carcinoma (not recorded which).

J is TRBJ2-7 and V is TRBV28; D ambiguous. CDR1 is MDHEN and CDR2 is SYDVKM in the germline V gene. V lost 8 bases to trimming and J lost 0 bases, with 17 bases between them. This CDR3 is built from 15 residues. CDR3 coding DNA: TGTGCCAGCCAGGACGGGTCGGTCCTCTCCTACGAGCAGTACTTC. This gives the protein CASQDGSVLSYEQYF.

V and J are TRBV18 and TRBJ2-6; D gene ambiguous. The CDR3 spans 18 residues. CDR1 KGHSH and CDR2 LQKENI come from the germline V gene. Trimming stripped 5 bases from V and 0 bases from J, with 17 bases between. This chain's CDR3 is CASSFRAAHSSGANVLTF. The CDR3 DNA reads TGTGCCAGCTCATTCCGGGCAGCGCATAGCTCTGGGGCCAACGTCCTGACTTTC.

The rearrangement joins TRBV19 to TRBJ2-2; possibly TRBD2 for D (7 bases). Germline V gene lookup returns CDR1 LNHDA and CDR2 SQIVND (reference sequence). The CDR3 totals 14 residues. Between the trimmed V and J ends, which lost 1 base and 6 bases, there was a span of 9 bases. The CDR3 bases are TGTGCCAGTAGTATAGTAGGGGGGGCCGGGGAGCTGTTTTTT. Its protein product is CASSIVGGAGELFF.

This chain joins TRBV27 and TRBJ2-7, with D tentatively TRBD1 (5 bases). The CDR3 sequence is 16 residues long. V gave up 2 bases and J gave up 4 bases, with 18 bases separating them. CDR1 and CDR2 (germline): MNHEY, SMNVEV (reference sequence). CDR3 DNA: TGTGCCAGCAGTTTAGGGGCTGTGGGATATGCATACGAGCAGTACTTC. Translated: CASSLGAVGYAYEQYF.

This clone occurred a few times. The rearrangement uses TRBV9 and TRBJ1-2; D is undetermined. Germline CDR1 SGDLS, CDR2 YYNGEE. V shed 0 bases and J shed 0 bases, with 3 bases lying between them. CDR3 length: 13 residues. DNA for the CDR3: TGTGCCAGCAGCGTAGAGGCTAACTATGGCTACACCTTC. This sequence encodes CASSVEANYGYTF.

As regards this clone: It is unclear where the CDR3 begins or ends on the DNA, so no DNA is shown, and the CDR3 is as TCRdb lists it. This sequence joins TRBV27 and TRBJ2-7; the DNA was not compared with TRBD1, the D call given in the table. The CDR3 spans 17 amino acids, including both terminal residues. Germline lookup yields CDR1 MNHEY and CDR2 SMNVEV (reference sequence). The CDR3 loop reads CASSTSTPGQGYGEQYF.

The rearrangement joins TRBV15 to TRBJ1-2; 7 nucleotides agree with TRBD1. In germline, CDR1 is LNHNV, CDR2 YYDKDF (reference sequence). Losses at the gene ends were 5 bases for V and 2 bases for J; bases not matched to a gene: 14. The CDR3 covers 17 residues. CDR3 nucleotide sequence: TGTGCCACCAGCGACTACAGGGGCTCACGAAGAAACTATGGCTACACCTTC. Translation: CATSDYRGSRRNYGYTF.

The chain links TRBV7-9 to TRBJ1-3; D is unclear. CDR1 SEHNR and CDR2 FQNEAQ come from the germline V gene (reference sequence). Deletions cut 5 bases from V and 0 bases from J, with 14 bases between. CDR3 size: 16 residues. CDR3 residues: CASSPTGSYSGNTIYF. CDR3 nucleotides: TGTGCCAGCAGCCCGACGGGCTCATACTCTGGAAACACCATATATTTT.

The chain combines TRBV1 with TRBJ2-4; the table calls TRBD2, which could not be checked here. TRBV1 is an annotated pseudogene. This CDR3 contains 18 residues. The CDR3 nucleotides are TGCACCAGCAGCCAGTTCTTTGGGGGGGTCCGGGCCAAAAACATTCAGTACTTC. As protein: CTSSQFFGGVRAKNIQYF.

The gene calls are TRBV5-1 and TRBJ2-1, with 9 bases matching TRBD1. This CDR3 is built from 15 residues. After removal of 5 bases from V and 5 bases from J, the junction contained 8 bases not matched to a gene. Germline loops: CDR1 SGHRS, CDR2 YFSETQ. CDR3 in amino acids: CASSQGTGLNNEQFF. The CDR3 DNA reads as TGCGCCAGCAGTCAAGGGACAGGGTTGAACAATGAGCAGTTCTTC.

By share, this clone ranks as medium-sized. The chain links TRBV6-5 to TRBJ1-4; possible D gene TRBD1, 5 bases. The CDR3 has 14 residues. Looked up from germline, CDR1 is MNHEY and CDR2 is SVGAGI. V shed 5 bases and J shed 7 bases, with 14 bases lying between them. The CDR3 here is CASSLRKRGEKLFF. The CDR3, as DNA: TGTGCCAGCAGTCTCCGAAAAAGGGGTGAAAAACTGTTTTTT.

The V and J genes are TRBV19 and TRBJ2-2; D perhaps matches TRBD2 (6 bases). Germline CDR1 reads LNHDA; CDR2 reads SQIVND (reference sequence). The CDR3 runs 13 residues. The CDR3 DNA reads TGTGCTACGGCAGCGGGGAACACCGGGGAGCTGTTTTTT. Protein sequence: CATAAGNTGELFF.

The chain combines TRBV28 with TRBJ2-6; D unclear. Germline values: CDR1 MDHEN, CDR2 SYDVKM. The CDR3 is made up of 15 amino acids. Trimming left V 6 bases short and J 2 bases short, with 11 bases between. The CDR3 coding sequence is TGTGCCAGCAGGTCGGGCGGCCCTGGGGCCAACGTCCTGACTTTC. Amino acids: CASRSGGPGANVLTF.

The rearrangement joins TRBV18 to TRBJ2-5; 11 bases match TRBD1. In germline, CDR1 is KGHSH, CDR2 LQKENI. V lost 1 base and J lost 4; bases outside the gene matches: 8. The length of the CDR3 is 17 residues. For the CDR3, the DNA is TGTGCCAGCTCACCACGTCCAGGACAGGGGGCGGGAGAGACCCAGTACTTC. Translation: CASSPRPGQGAGETQYF.

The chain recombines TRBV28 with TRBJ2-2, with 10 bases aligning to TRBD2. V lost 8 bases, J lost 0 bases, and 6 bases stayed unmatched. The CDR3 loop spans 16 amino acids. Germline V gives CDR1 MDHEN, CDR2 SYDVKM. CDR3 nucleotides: TGTGCCAGCTCACTAGCGGGGCAGACGAACACCGGGGAGCTGTTTTTT. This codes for CASSLAGQTNTGELFF.

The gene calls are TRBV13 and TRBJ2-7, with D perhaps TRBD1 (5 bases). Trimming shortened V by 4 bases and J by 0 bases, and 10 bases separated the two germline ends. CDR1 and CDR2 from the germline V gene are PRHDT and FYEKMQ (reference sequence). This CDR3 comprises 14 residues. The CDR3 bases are TGTGCCAGCAGCTCCAGGGATAACTCCTACGAGCAGTACTTC. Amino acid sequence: CASSSRDNSYEQYF.

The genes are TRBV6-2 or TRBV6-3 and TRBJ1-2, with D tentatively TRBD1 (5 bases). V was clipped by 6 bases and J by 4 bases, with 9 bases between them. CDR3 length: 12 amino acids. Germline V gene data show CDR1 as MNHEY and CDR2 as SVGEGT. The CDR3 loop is CASSGALYGYTF. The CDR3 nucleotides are TGTGCCAGCAGCGGGGCTCTCTATGGCTACACCTTC.

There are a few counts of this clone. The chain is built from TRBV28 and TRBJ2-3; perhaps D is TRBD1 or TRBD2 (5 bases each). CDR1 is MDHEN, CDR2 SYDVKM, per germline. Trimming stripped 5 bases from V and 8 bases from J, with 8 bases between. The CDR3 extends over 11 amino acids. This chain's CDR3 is CASSTGLTQYF. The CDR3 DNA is TGTGCCAGCAGTACGGGGCTTACGCAGTATTTT.

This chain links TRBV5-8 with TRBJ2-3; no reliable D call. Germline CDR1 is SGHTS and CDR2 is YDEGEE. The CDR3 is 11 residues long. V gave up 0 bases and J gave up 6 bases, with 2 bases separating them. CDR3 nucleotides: TGTGCCAGCAGCTTGGTCGATACGCAGTATTTT. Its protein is CASSLVDTQYF.

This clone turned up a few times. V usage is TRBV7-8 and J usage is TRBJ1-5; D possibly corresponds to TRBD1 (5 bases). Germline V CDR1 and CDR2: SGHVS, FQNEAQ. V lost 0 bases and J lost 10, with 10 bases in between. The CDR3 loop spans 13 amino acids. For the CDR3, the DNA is TGTGCCAGCAGCTTAGCGAGGGGCGGTCCCCAGCATTTT. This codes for CASSLARGGPQHF.

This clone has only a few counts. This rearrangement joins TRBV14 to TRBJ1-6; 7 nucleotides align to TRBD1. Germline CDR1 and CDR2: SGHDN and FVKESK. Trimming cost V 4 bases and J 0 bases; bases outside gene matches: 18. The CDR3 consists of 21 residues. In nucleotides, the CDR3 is TGTGCCAGCAGCCGGGGACAGCTTATGGAACCTCTTATCTCCTATAATTCACCCCTCCACTTT. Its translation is CASSRGQLMEPLISYNSPLHF.